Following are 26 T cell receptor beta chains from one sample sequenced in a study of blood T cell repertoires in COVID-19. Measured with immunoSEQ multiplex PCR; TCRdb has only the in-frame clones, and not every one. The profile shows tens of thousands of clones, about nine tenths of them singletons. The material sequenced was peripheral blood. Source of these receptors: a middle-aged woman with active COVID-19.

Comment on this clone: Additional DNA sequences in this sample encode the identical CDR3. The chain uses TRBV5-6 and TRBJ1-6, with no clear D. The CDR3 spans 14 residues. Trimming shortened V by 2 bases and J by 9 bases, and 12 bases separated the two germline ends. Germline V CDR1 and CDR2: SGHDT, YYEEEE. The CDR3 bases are TGTGCCAGCAGCTTTGTTTGGGCGCTTTCACCCCTCCACTTT. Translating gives CASSFVWALSPLHF.

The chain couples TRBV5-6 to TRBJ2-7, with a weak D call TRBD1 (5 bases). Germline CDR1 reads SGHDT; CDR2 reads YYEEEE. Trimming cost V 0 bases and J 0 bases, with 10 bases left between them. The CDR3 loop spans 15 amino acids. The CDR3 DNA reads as TGTGCCAGCAGCTTGGGGGGCAGCCTCTCCTACGAGCAGTACTTC. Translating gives CASSLGGSLSYEQYF. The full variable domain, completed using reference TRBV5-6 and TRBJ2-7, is DAGVTQSPTHLIKTRGQQVTLRCSPKSGHDTVSWYQQALGQGPQFIFQYYEEEERQRGNFPDRFSGHQFPNYSSELNVNALLLGDSALYLCASSLGGSLSYEQYFGPGTRLTVT.

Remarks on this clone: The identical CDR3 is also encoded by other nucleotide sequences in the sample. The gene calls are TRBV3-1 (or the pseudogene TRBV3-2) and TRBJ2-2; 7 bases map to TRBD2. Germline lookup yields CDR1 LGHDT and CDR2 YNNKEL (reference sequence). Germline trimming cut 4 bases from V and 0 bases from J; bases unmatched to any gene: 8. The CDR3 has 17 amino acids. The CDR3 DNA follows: TGTGCCAGCAGCCCCCCGTGGGGGAGGGCGAACACCGGGGAGCTGTTTTTT. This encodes CASSPPWGRANTGELFF.

The CDR3 reads CASSQFGGTGNEKLFF. CDR3 sequence (DNA): TGTGCCAGCTCGCAATTTGGCGGTACGGGTAATGAAAAACTGTTTTTT. This rearrangement joins TRBV18 to TRBJ1-4; unclear D gene. The V gene lost 6 bases and the J gene lost 4 bases, with 18 bases spanning the gap. The CDR3 is 16 residues long. CDR1 KGHSH and CDR2 LQKENI come from the germline V gene.

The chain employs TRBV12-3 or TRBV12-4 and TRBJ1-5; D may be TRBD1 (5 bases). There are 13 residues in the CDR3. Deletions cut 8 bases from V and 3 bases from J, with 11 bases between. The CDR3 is CASHTGFNQPQHF. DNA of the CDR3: TGTGCCAGCCACACAGGTTTCAATCAGCCCCAGCATTTT.

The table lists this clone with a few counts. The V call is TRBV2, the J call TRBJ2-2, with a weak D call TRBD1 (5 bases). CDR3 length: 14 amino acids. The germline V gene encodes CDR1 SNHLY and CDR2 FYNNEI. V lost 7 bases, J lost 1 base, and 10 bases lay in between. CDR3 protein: CASTRVQNTGELFF. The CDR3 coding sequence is TGTGCCAGCACCAGGGTACAGAACACCGGGGAGCTGTTTTTT.

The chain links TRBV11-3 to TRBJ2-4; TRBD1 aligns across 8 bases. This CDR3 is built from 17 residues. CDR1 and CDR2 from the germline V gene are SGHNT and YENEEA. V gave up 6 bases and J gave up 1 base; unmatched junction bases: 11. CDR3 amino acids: CASSYDGQGMAKNIQYF. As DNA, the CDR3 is TGTGCCAGCAGTTACGACGGACAGGGTATGGCCAAAAACATTCAGTACTTC.

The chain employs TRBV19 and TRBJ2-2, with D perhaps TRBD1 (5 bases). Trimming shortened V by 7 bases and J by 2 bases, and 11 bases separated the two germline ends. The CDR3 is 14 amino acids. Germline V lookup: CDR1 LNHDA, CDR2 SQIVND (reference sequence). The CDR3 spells CASMTVGNTGELFF. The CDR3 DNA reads TGTGCCAGTATGACAGTAGGAAACACCGGGGAGCTGTTTTTT.

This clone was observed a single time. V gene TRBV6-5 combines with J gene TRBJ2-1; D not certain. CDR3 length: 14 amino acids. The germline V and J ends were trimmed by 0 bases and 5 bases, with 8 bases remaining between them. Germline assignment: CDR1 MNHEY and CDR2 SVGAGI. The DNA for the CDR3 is TGTGCCAGCAGTTACTCGAACAGCAACAATGAGCAGTTCTTC. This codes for CASSYSNSNNEQFF.

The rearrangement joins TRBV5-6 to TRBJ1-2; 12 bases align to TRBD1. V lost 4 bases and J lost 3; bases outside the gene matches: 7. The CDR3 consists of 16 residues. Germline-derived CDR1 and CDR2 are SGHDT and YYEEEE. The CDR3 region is CASSGTGTGGDYGYTF. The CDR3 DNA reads TGTGCCAGCAGCGGGACCGGGACAGGGGGCGACTATGGCTACACCTTC.

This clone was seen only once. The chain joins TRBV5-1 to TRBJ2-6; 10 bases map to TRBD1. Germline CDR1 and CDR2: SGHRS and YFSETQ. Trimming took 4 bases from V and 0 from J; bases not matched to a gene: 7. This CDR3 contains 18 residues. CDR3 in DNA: TGCGCCAGCAGCGGCGACAGGGGGCTGAACTCTGGGGCCAACGTCCTGACTTTC. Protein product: CASSGDRGLNSGANVLTF.

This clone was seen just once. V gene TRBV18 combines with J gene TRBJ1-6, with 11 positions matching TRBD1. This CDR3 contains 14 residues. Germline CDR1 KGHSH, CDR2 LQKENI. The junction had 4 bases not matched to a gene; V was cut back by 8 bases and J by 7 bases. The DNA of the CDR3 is TGTGCCAGCCAGCGGGACAGGGGGAATTCACCCCTCCACTTT. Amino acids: CASQRDRGNSPLHF.

CDR3 DNA: TGTGCCAGCAGTTACCCGGACAGTCTCAATCAGCCCCAGCATTTT. Translation gives CASSYPDSLNQPQHF. V and J are TRBV6-2 or TRBV6-3 and TRBJ1-5; the D gene is possibly TRBD1 (6 bases). The CDR3 totals 15 residues. The germline gives CDR1 MNHEY, CDR2 SVGEGT. Trimming took off 2 bases at V and 3 bases at J, with 11 bases between the two ends.

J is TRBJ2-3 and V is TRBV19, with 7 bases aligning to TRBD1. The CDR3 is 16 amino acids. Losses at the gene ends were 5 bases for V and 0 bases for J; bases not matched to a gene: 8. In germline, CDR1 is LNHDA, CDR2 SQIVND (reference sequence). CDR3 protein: CASSARDSQSTDTQYF. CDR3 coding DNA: TGTGCCAGTAGTGCCCGGGACAGCCAAAGCACAGATACGCAGTATTTT.

CDR3 sequence: CASRTGGTGLDTQYF. CDR3 DNA: TGTGCCAGCAGAACAGGAGGGACAGGGCTGGATACGCAGTATTTT. The rearrangement links TRBV6-5 to TRBJ2-3; 9 positions agree with TRBD1. Germline CDR1 and CDR2: MNHEY and SVGAGI. Trimming took 6 bases from V and 6 from J; bases not matched to a gene: 10. CDR3 length equals 15 residues.

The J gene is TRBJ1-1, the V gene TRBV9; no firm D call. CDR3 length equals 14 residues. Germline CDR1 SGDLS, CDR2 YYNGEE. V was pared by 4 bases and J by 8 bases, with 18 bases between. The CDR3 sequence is CASSPEGLHGEAFF. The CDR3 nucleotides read TGTGCCAGCAGCCCAGAAGGCCTCCACGGGGAAGCTTTCTTT. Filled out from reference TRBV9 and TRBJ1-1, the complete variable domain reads DSGVTQTPKHLITATGQRVTLRCSPRSGDLSVYWYQQSLDQGLQFLIQYYNGEERAKGNILERFSAQQFPDLHSELNLSSLELGDSALYFCASSPEGLHGEAFFGQGTRLTVV.

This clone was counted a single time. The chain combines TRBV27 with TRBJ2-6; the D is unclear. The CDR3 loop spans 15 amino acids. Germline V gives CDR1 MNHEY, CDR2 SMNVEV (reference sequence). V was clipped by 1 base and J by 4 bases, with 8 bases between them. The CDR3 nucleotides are TGTGCCAGCAGTTTATACGAGGCCGGGGCCAACGTCCTGACTTTC. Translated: CASSLYEAGANVLTF.

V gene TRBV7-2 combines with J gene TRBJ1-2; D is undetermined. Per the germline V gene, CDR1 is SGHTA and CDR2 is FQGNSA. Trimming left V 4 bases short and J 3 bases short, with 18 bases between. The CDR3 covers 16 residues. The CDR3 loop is CASSSSVGSWDYGYTF. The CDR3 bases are TGTGCCAGCAGCTCCTCGGTCGGGTCGTGGGACTATGGCTACACCTTC.

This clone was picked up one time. The CDR3 reads CASSFSGTGEETQYF. The CDR3 nucleotides are TGTGCCAGCAGCTTCTCAGGGACAGGGGAAGAGACCCAGTACTTC. The chain links TRBV5-5 to TRBJ2-5; TRBD1 matches at 10 bases. This CDR3 comprises 15 residues. After removal of 2 bases from V and 3 bases from J, the junction contained 4 bases not matched to a gene. Germline-derived CDR1 and CDR2 are SGHKS and YYEKEE (reference sequence).

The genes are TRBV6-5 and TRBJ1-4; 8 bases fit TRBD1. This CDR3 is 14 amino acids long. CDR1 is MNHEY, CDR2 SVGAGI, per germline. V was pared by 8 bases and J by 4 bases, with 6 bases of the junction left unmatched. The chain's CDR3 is CASRGTGRNEKLFF. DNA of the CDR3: TGTGCCAGCCGGGGGACAGGCCGTAATGAAAAACTGTTTTTT.

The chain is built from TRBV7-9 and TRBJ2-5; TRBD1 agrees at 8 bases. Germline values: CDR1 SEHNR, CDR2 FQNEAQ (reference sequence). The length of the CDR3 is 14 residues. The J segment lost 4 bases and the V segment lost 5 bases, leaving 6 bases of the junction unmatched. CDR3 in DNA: TGTGCCAGCAGCCCGCCTGGGACAGGAGAGACCCAGTACTTC. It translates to CASSPPGTGETQYF.

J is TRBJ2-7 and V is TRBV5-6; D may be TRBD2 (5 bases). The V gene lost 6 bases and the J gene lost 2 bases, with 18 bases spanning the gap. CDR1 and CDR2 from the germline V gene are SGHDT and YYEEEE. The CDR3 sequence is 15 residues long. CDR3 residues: CASIPRLAFPYEQYF. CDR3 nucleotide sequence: TGTGCCAGCATCCCCCGGCTAGCTTTCCCCTACGAGCAGTACTTC.

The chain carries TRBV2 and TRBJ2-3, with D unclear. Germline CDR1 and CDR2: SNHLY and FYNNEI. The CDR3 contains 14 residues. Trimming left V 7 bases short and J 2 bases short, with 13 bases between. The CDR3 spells CASTRSLPTDTQYF. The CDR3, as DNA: TGTGCCAGCACTAGATCACTACCCACAGATACGCAGTATTTT.

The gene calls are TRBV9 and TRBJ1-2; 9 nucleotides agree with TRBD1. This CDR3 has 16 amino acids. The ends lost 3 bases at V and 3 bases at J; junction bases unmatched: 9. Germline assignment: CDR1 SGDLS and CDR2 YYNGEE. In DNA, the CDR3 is TGTGCCAGCAGCGAATCGGACAGGGGTTGGGACTATGGCTACACCTTC. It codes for CASSESDRGWDYGYTF.

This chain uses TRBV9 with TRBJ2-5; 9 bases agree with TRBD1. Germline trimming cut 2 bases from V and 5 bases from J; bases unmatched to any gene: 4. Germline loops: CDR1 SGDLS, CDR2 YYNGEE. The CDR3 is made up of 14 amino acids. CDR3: CASSVNRGRETQYF. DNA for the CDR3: TGTGCCAGCAGCGTGAACAGGGGGCGGGAGACCCAGTACTTC.

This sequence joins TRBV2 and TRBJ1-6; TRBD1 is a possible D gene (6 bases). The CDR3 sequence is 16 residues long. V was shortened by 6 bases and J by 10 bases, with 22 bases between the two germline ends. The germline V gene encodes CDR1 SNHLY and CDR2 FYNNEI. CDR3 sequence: CASSGGGGRGRSPLHF. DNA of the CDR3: TGTGCCAGCAGCGGGGGGGGTGGCAGGGGCAGGTCACCCCTCCACTTT. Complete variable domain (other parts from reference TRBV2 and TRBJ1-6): EPEVTQTPSHQVTQMGQEVILRCVPISNHLYFYWYRQILGQKVEFLVSFYNNEISEKSEIFDDQFSVERPDGSNFTLKIRSTKLEDSAMYFCASSGGGGRGRSPLHFGNGTRLTVT.